This T cell receptor (beta chain) was captured in a study of blood T cell repertoires in COVID-19. Study background: COVID-19 samples, acute and convalescent, were from the United States, Italy and Spain.

CDR1 and CDR2 from the germline V gene are SNHLY and FYNNEI. The CDR3 totals 14 residues. With 3 bases removed from V and 4 bases from J, the gap between germline ends came to 12 bases. Source study methods: Amplification with reference gene primers provided the estimates of nucleated cell counts. The data were produced by immunoSEQ multiplex PCR, yet TCRdb's version contains in-frame clones alone and is incomplete. V and J calls and clone size are those listed in that table; D and trimming were worked out from the DNA. Altogether around 300,000 clones are present, 87% being singletons, with the ten largest covering roughly 2%.

The receptor was derived from a young man with active or convalescent COVID-19. The V and J genes are TRBV2 and TRBJ1-1, with unresolved D. The material sequenced was peripheral blood. CDR3 protein: CASSDNRGGTEAFF. The CDR3 DNA sequence: TGTGCCAGCAGTGACAACCGGGGAGGCACTGAAGCTTTCTTT.